The 15 T cell receptor beta chains reported below all come from one sample, sequenced in a study of T-cell reconstitution after alpha-beta-depleted transplantation in children. Construction of the TCRbeta library involved unique molecular identifiers. Each CDR3 protein gets one entry after TCRdb re-called the PCR reads with MiXCR. In the table there are about 870,000 distinct CDR3 sequences, under 20% of which are singletons. The sequencing here drew on PBMCs, mostly from graft donor cells, taken 360 days after TCRalphabeta/CD19-depleted stem cell transplant. The source of these receptors is a male patient under 18 who had a stem cell transplant for acute lymphoblastic leukemia, so the T cells may come from the graft donor.

There are many counts of this clonotype. The genes are TRBV12-3 or TRBV12-4 and TRBJ2-7; 7 bases are shared with TRBD2. With 3 bases clipped from V and 3 bases from J, the junction kept 5 bases outside the gene matches. CDR3 length: 14 residues. This CDR3 is CASSFPGRIYEQYF. In DNA, the CDR3 is TGTGCCAGCAGTTTTCCCGGGAGGATCTACGAGCAGTACTTC.

The CDR3 region is CASSLMRGYKQGQFF. The CDR3 DNA reads TGTGCCAGCAGTTTAATGCGGGGATATAAACAGGGGCAGTTCTTC. The chain carries TRBV27 and TRBJ2-1; D assignment may be TRBD1 or TRBD2 (6 bases each). From germline, CDR1 is MNHEY and CDR2 SMNVEV (reference sequence). The CDR3 runs 15 residues. Trimming removed 2 bases at V and 12 bases at J, with 20 bases between.

The rearrangement joins TRBV12-3 or TRBV12-4 to TRBJ2-7; D could derive from TRBD1 or TRBD2 (5 bases each). This CDR3 contains 13 residues. Deletions cut 7 bases from V and 2 bases from J, with 12 bases between. CDR3 amino acids: CASTRDLTYEQYF. CDR3 bases: TGTGCCAGCACCCGGGACCTAACCTACGAGCAGTACTTC.

This clonotype has only a few counts. The chain uses TRBV27 and TRBJ2-1; D is unclear. Trimming took 6 bases from V and 4 from J, leaving 10 bases between them. CDR3 length equals 13 residues. Germline lookup yields CDR1 MNHEY and CDR2 SMNVEV (reference sequence). CDR3 loop: CASSPREYNEQFF. The CDR3 DNA sequence: TGTGCCAGCAGCCCTCGCGAGTACAATGAGCAGTTCTTC.

This clonotype was seen a single time. This chain joins TRBV19 and TRBJ2-7, with 7 bases that match TRBD1. The CDR3 sequence is 16 residues long. Germline CDR1 reads LNHDA; CDR2 reads SQIVND (reference sequence). Unmatched junction bases numbered 13, after V lost 6 bases and J lost 2 bases. The CDR3 sequence: CASRESFPGGTYEQYF. In DNA, the CDR3 is TGTGCCAGTAGAGAGTCCTTTCCAGGGGGTACCTACGAGCAGTACTTC.

This clonotype was picked up a small number of times. This chain uses TRBV5-1 with TRBJ2-1; a weak D match, TRBD1 (5 bases). Trimming took off 4 bases at V and 6 bases at J, with 20 bases between the two ends. CDR3 length: 16 residues. Looked up from germline, CDR1 is SGHRS and CDR2 is YFSETQ. The CDR3 reads CASSQLPPDSPNEQFF. DNA for the CDR3: TGCGCCAGCAGCCAGCTCCCGCCCGACAGTCCCAATGAGCAGTTCTTC.

The chain employs TRBV10-2 and TRBJ2-7; D is uncertain. V lost 1 base and J lost 3, with 10 bases in between. CDR1 is WSHSY, CDR2 SAAADI, per germline. The CDR3 totals 14 residues. This chain's CDR3 is CASSEYTAVYEQYF. As DNA, the CDR3 is TGCGCCAGCAGTGAGTATACGGCCGTCTACGAGCAGTACTTC.

There are a few counts of this clonotype. The CDR3, as DNA: TGTGCCACCAGCAGAGATCCAGCGGGACCGATAGCGCAGTATTTT. Amino acid sequence: CATSRDPAGPIAQYF. V is TRBV15 and J is TRBJ2-3; the match to TRBD2 covers 7 bases. CDR1 is LNHNV and CDR2 is YYDKDF in the germline V gene (reference sequence). The CDR3 contains 15 residues. The trim removed 0 bases at V and 10 bases at J, leaving 10 bases unmatched.

This clonotype occurred many times. V is TRBV12-3 or TRBV12-4 and J is TRBJ1-4, with a weak D call TRBD1 (6 bases). The V end was cut by 7 bases, the J end by 6 bases, with 18 bases between. The CDR3 consists of 15 residues. Written as DNA, the CDR3 is TGTGCCAGCACCCGACGGGCAGGGGAGGATGAAAAACTGTTTTTT. It specifies CASTRRAGEDEKLFF.

The chain links TRBV5-5 to TRBJ1-1, with TRBD1 matching over 7 bases. The CDR3 contains 14 residues. Germline CDR1 and CDR2: SGHKS and YYEKEE (reference sequence). J lost 4 bases, V lost 4 bases, and 7 bases had no gene match. CDR3 sequence: CASSDRDRGTEAFF. The CDR3 DNA reads TGTGCCAGCAGCGACCGGGACAGAGGCACTGAAGCTTTCTTT.

This sequence joins TRBV20-1 and TRBJ2-1; D remains ambiguous. Germline CDR1 is DFQATT and CDR2 is SNEGSKA (reference sequence). V was trimmed by 3 bases and J by 4 bases, leaving 4 bases between them. This CDR3 comprises 11 residues. CDR3 sequence: CSARGYNEQFF. The CDR3 DNA reads TGCAGTGCTAGGGGTTACAATGAGCAGTTCTTC.

Ten or more counts support this clonotype. The V call is TRBV29-1, the J call TRBJ2-1; tentatively, D is TRBD1 (5 bases). Between the trimmed V and J ends, which lost 1 base and 12 bases, there was a span of 10 bases. Germline V CDR1 and CDR2: SQVTM, ANQGSEA. CDR3 length: 11 residues. CDR3 in amino acids: CSVEVKGPQFF. The CDR3 bases are TGCAGCGTTGAAGTGAAGGGGCCGCAGTTCTTC.

This clonotype has just one count. V gene TRBV27 combines with J gene TRBJ2-1; 7 nucleotides match TRBD2. V lost 5 bases and J lost 3; bases outside the gene matches: 10. The length of the CDR3 is 16 residues. Germline assignment: CDR1 MNHEY and CDR2 SMNVEV (reference sequence). CDR3 amino acids: CASSTPGGGFYNEQFF. In DNA, the CDR3 is TGTGCCAGCAGTACCCCTGGGGGGGGATTCTACAATGAGCAGTTCTTC.

This chain uses TRBV12-3 or TRBV12-4 with TRBJ1-1, with D uncertain. The length of the CDR3 is 14 residues. The V and J ends lost 3 bases and 0 bases respectively, with 8 bases between them. In DNA form, the CDR3 reads TGTGCCAGCAGTTTCCCAACCATGAACACTGAAGCTTTCTTT. Amino acid sequence: CASSFPTMNTEAFF.

CDR3 amino acids: CASKGQGDTEAFF. CDR3 DNA sequence: TGTGCCAGTAAGGGACAGGGGGACACTGAAGCTTTCTTT. The chain recombines TRBV19 with TRBJ1-1, with TRBD1 matching 11 bases. The CDR3 is 13 amino acids. V gave up 7 bases and J gave up 3 bases; unmatched junction bases: 1. Germline loops: CDR1 LNHDA, CDR2 SQIVND (reference sequence).